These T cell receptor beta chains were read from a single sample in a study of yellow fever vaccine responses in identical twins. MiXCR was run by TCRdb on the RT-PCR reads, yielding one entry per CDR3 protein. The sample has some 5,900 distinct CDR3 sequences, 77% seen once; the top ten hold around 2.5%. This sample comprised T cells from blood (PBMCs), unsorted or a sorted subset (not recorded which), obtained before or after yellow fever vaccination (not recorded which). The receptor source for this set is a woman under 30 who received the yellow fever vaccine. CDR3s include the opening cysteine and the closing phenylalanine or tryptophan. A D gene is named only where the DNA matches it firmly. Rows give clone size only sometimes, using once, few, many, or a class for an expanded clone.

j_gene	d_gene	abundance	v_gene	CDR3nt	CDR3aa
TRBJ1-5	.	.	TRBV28	TGTGCCAGCAGTTTCGCGGATCTGTTTCAGCCCCAGCATTTT	CASSFADLFQPQHF
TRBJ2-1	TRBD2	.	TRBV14	TGTGCCAGCAGCCTAGCGGGCCTCTACAATGAGCAGTTCTTC	CASSLAGLYNEQFF
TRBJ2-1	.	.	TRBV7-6	TGTGCCAGCAGCTTAGGCAGGGAAAATGAGCAGTTCTTC	CASSLGRENEQFF
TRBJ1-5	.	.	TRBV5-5	TGTGCCAGCAGCTTGTTGTGGGATCAGCCCCAGCATTTT	CASSLLWDQPQHF
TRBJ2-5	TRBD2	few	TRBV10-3	TGTGCCATCAGTGAGTCCCAGGCTAGCGGGAGCCTAGAGACCCAGTACTTC	CAISESQASGSLETQYF
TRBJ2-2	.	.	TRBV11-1	TGTGCCAGCAGCTTGGGGACTGGCGCCGGGGAGCTGTTTTTT	CASSLGTGAGELFF
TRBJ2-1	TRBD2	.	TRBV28	TGTGCCAGCAGGGCCGGGACTACCTACAATGAGCAGTTCTTC	CASRAGTTYNEQFF
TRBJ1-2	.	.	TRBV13	TGTGCCAGCTCGAACTATGGCTACACCTTC	CASSNYGYTF
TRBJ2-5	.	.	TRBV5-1	TGCGCCAGCACCCCAGGACACCACTCCTACCAGTACCAAGAGACCCAGTACTTC	CASTPGHHSYQYQETQYF
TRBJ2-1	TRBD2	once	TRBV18	TGTGCCAGCTCACCTGGACTAGCCTATGAGCAGTTCTTC	CASSPGLAYEQFF
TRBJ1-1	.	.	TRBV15	TGTGCCACCAGCAGAGTCTACGGCACTGAAGCTTTCTTT	CATSRVYGTEAFF
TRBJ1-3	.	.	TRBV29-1	TGCAGCGTTGAAGGAAAGGGGAACTCTGGAAACACCATATATTTT	CSVEGKGNSGNTIYF
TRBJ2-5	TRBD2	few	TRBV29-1	TGCAGCGCAGGGACAGGCGGGACTAGCGGGGGGAGGGGAGAGACCCAGTACTTC	CSAGTGGTSGGRGETQYF
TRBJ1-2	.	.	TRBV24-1	TGTGCCACCAGCCAGGGAATGAATGGCTACACCTTC	CATSQGMNGYTF
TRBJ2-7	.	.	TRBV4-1	TGCGCCAGCAGCCAAGATTCGGCTAGCTCCTACGAGCAGTACTTC	CASSQDSASSYEQYF
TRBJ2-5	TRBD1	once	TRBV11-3	TGTGCCAGCAGCGAGGGGGACAGGGAAGAGACCCAGTACTTC	CASSEGDREETQYF
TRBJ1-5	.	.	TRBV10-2	TGCGCCAGCAGTGTCCCGGGGGGCCAGCCCCAGCATTTT	CASSVPGGQPQHF
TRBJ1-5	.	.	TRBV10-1	TGCGCCAGCAGTGAGTCGTCACAGGGAAATCAGCCCCAGCATTTT	CASSESSQGNQPQHF
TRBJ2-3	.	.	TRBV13	TGTGCCAGCAGGGCGACAGCGCAACTAGGCACAGATACGCAGTATTTT	CASRATAQLGTDTQYF
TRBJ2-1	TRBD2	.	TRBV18	TGTGCCAGCTCACCCTCCAGCGGGAGTAATGAGCAGTTCTTC	CASSPSSGSNEQFF
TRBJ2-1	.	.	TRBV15	TGTGCCACCAGCAGAGGGGGGAGCTCGCCCGAGCAGTTCTTC	CATSRGGSSPEQFF
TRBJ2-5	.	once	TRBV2	TGTGCCAGCAGTGAAGAGCGGCAGGGTGTGATCCAAGAGACCCAGTACTTC	CASSEERQGVIQETQYF
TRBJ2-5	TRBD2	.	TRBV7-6	TGTGCCAGCAGCGAGGGACTAGCGGGGGAAGAGACCCAGTACTTC	CASSEGLAGEETQYF
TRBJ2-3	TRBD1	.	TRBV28	TGTGCCAGCAGAGGGGGACAGTTCACAGATACGCAGTATTTT	CASRGGQFTDTQYF
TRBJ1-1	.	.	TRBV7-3	TGTGCCAGCAGCTCGGGACATATGAACACTGAAGCTTTCTTT	CASSSGHMNTEAFF
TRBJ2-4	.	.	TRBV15	TGTGCCACCAGCGGAGGGACGGCGTCAAGGATTCAGTACTTC	CATSGGTASRIQYF
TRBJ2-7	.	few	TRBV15	TGTGCCACCAGCAGAGAACGTTTTTACGAGCAGTACTTC	CATSRERFYEQYF
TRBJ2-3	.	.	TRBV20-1	TGCAGTGCTAGAGATCTGTATAGCGGAATAAGCACAGATACGCAGTATTTT	CSARDLYSGISTDTQYF
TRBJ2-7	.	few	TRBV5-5	TGTGCCAGCAGCTTGATCACAACAGGCCCACTGGACGAGCAGTACTTC	CASSLITTGPLDEQYF